One and the same sample provided the 10 T cell receptor beta chains below, sequenced in a study of Ad26.COV2.S vaccination and SARS-CoV-2 variants (dated by TCRdb to about 2021). Receptor libraries were prepared by the immunoSEQ multiplex PCR assay. The immuneACCESS repertoire file appears here via TCRdb, limited to in-frame rearrangements. These files lack a portion of the clones; in checked studies, under half of the deficit traces to unresolved V genes, and the cause of the others is not known. This sample is represented by about 460,000 clones; 70% to 90% of them were singletons. The top ten clonotypes cover around 1.6% of the sample. What this sample's treatment or condition label stands for: approximately 18 received Ad26.COV2.S at low or high dose, single or two shots; about 5 received placebo; per-sample allocation not given. Repertoires of vaccine and placebo recipients were sequenced from samples taken on day 63 after the first injection.

The sample in question was peripheral blood, obtained in a trial of Ad26.COV2.S vaccine versus placebo. These receptors were taken from a person between 18 and 59 years old who received the Ad26.COV2.S COVID-19 vaccine or a placebo.

J is TRBJ2-1 and V is TRBV5-1, with 8 bases lining up with TRBD2. The CDR3 contains 16 residues. Trimming removed 4 bases from V and 6 bases from J; junction bases left unmatched: 12. Germline V gene sequence: CDR1 SGHRS, CDR2 YFSETQ. The CDR3 protein is CASSTNPAGEGNEQFF. DNA for the CDR3: TGCGCCAGCAGCACAAACCCAGCGGGAGAGGGCAATGAGCAGTTCTTC. Variable domain in full (rest from reference TRBV5-1 and TRBJ2-1): KAGVTQTPRYLIKTRGQQVTLSCSPISGHRSVSWYQQTPGQGLQFLFEYFSETQRNKGNFPGRFSGRQFSNSRSEMNVSTLELGDSALYLCASSTNPAGEGNEQFFGPGTRLTVL.

The chain has TRBV6-2 or TRBV6-3 and TRBJ1-1; a possible D gene is TRBD1 (6 bases). The CDR3 has 17 amino acids. Trimming shortened V by 2 bases and J by 6 bases, and 22 bases separated the two germline ends. Per germline, CDR1 MNHEY and CDR2 SVGEGT. CDR3 loop: CASSYPGGGRQTPEAFF. The CDR3 region has the DNA TGTGCCAGCAGTTACCCTGGAGGGGGACGGCAGACTCCTGAAGCTTTCTTT.

CDR3 sequence (DNA): TGTGCCAGCAGTCAGCACAGGGGAAGCTCTGGGGCCAACGTCCTGACTTTC. Its translation is CASSQHRGSSGANVLTF. V is TRBV27 and J is TRBJ2-6; 7 bases line up with TRBD1. The CDR3 length is 17 residues. V trimming: 5 bases; J trimming: 0 bases; junction bases outside the gene matches: 7. Germline V CDR1 and CDR2: MNHEY, SMNVEV (reference sequence).

The V and J genes are TRBV7-9 and TRBJ2-3, with TRBD1 identical over 9 bases. Germline V gene sequence: CDR1 SEHNR, CDR2 FQNEAQ (reference sequence). The V segment lost 7 bases and the J segment 3 bases; nucleotides outside the gene matches: 8. The CDR3 loop spans 15 amino acids. As DNA, the CDR3 is TGTGCCAGCACCGAACAGGGGGCGTATACAGATACGCAGTATTTT. Translated: CASTEQGAYTDTQYF.

This chain uses TRBV29-1 with TRBJ2-2; possibly TRBD1 or TRBD2 for D (5 bases each). The CDR3 covers 12 residues. Germline values: CDR1 SQVTM, CDR2 ANQGSEA. Trimming left V 7 bases short and J 6 bases short, with 12 bases between. Written as DNA, the CDR3 is TGCAGCGCAGTGAGGGGTCCCGGGGAGCTGTTTTTT. This codes for CSAVRGPGELFF.

The chain recombines TRBV3-1 (or the pseudogene TRBV3-2) with TRBJ2-5; 7 nucleotides line up with TRBD1. Germline V CDR1 and CDR2: LGHDT, YNNKEL (reference sequence). The CDR3 consists of 16 residues. J gave up 0 bases and V 2 bases, and 6 bases lay outside the gene matches. The CDR3 here is CASSQRKTGYQETQYF. CDR3 nucleotide sequence: TGTGCCAGCAGCCAACGTAAGACAGGGTACCAAGAGACCCAGTACTTC.

This clone was observed once. This chain connects TRBV5-5 to TRBJ2-3, with D perhaps matching TRBD1 or TRBD2 (5 bases each). Germline lookup yields CDR1 SGHKS and CDR2 YYEKEE (reference sequence). V was cut by 3 bases and J by 2 bases, with 13 bases left in between. The length of the CDR3 is 15 residues. The CDR3 DNA is TGTGCCAGCAGCTCCCGAGGGGCCTTCACAGATACGCAGTATTTT. This sequence encodes CASSSRGAFTDTQYF.

The V and J genes are TRBV4-1 and TRBJ1-1; tentative D call: TRBD1 (5 bases). This CDR3 is 17 amino acids long. V was cut by 0 bases and J by 5 bases, with 19 bases left in between. The germline CDR1 and CDR2 sequences are MGHRA and YSYEKL. DNA for the CDR3: TGCGCCAGCAGCCAAGAAAACCTAGCGGGACTCCGGACTGAAGCTTTCTTT. Residues: CASSQENLAGLRTEAFF.

The gene calls are TRBV10-2 and TRBJ2-1; D remains unclear. Germline CDR1 reads WSHSY; CDR2 reads SAAADI. The V end was cut by 2 bases, the J end by 7 bases, with 12 bases between. The CDR3 sequence is 14 residues long. The CDR3 region is CASSEARARNEQFF. CDR3 in DNA: TGCGCCAGCAGTGAGGCGAGAGCGCGAAATGAGCAGTTCTTC.

This sequence joins TRBV29-1 and TRBJ2-7; possible D gene TRBD1, 6 bases. There are 13 residues in the CDR3. CDR1 and CDR2 (germline): SQVTM, ANQGSEA. V was clipped by 1 base and J by 4 bases, with 11 bases between them. CDR3 protein: CSVEGGRQYEQYF. The CDR3 coding sequence is TGCAGCGTTGAAGGGGGGCGGCAATACGAGCAGTACTTC.